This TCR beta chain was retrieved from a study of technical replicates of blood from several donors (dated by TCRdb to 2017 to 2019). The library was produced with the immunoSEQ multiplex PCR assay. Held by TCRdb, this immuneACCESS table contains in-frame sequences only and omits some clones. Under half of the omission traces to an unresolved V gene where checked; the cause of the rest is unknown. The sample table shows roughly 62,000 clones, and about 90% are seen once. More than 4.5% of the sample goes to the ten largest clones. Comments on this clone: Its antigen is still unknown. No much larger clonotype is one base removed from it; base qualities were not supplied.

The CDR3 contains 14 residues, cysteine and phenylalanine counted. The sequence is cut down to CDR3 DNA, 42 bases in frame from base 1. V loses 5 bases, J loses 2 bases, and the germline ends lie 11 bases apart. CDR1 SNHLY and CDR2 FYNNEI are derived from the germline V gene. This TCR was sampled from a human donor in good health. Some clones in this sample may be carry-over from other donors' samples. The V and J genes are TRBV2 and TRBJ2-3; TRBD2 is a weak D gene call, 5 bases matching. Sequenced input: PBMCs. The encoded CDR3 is CASSSPGSTDTQYF. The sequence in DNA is TGTGCCAGCAGTTCGCCGGGATCCACAGATACGCAGTATTTT.